These T cell receptor beta chains were read from a single sample in a study of T-cell reconstitution after alpha-beta-depleted transplantation in children. Via MiXCR, TCRdb re-called the PCR reads, giving one row per CDR3 protein. The sample contains more than 120,000 distinct CDR3 sequences, 8.5% to 10% of which appear only once. The sample in question was PBMCs, mostly from graft donor cells, obtained 180 days after TCRalphabeta/CD19-depleted stem cell transplant. The receptors come from a female patient aged 2-10 years who had a stem cell transplant for congenital amegakaryocytic thrombocytopenia, so the T cells may come from the graft donor. Both conserved end residues are part of each CDR3. A D gene is named only where the DNA matches it firmly. Clone size is given for some rows only: seen once, a few or many times, or a class if the clone is expanded.

v_gene: TRBV27
d_gene: NA
abundance: few
j_gene: TRBJ2-5
CDR3nt: TGTGCCAGCAGTGAGGGACTGGGGATAGAGACCCAGTACTTC
CDR3aa: CASSEGLGIETQYF

v_gene: TRBV7-7
d_gene: TRBD1
abundance: NA
j_gene: TRBJ2-5
CDR3nt: TGTGCCAACAGCCGGGGACAGGGAGGACAAGAGACCCAGTACTTC
CDR3aa: CANSRGQGGQETQYF

v_gene: TRBV7-6
d_gene: TRBD2
abundance: many
j_gene: TRBJ2-7
CDR3nt: TGTGCCAGCAGCTTCCGAAGTAGCGGGGTGTACGAGCAGTACTTC
CDR3aa: CASSFRSSGVYEQYF

v_gene: TRBV7-9
d_gene: NA
abundance: few
j_gene: TRBJ1-1
CDR3nt: TGTGCCAGCAGCCACGCCGGCAAAGAAGCCCTCTCTGAAGCTTTCTTT
CDR3aa: CASSHAGKEALSEAFF

v_gene: TRBV29-1
d_gene: NA
abundance: many
j_gene: TRBJ2-5
CDR3nt: TGCAGCGTGGAGGGCTCCGCCGGGGAGACCCAGTACTTC
CDR3aa: CSVEGSAGETQYF

v_gene: TRBV25-1
d_gene: NA
abundance: few
j_gene: TRBJ2-7
CDR3nt: TGTGCCAGCAGTGTTGAGGGGACATACTCCTACGAGCAGTACTTC
CDR3aa: CASSVEGTYSYEQYF

v_gene: TRBV11-2
d_gene: TRBD2
abundance: many
j_gene: TRBJ2-1
CDR3nt: TGTGCCAGCAGCCCTCCAGGACTAGCGGGGATAAATGAGCAGTTCTTC
CDR3aa: CASSPPGLAGINEQFF

v_gene: TRBV7-6
d_gene: TRBD2
abundance: NA
j_gene: TRBJ2-7
CDR3nt: TGTGCCAGCAGCCCCCGGTCGGCTAGCGGCTCCTACGAGCAGTACTTC
CDR3aa: CASSPRSASGSYEQYF

v_gene: TRBV7-8
d_gene: TRBD1
abundance: few
j_gene: TRBJ2-5
CDR3nt: TGTGCCAGCAGTCGCGGCCAGGGGGCGGCAGAGACCCAGTACTTC
CDR3aa: CASSRGQGAAETQYF

v_gene: TRBV12-3/TRBV12-4
d_gene: NA
abundance: few
j_gene: TRBJ1-3
CDR3nt: TGTGCCAGCAGTAGTTTTCCACGATTAGACCAGAGCTCTGGAAACACCATATATTTT
CDR3aa: CASSSFPRLDQSSGNTIYF

v_gene: TRBV20-1
d_gene: NA
abundance: few
j_gene: TRBJ2-7
CDR3nt: TGCAGTGCTAGAGTCGGCAGGGGTAGGGAGCAGTACTTC
CDR3aa: CSARVGRGREQYF

v_gene: TRBV10-3
d_gene: NA
abundance: many
j_gene: TRBJ2-7
CDR3nt: TGTGCCATCAGTGAGTCGACTATGGACTCCTACGAGCAGTACTTC
CDR3aa: CAISESTMDSYEQYF

v_gene: TRBV6-1
d_gene: NA
abundance: NA
j_gene: TRBJ2-7
CDR3nt: TGTGCCAGCAGTTATTACGAGCAGTACTTC
CDR3aa: CASSYYEQYF

v_gene: TRBV20-1
d_gene: NA
abundance: NA
j_gene: TRBJ2-1
CDR3nt: TGCAGTGTTGGACAGGACGGGAGGAGTTCCGGGCAGTTCTTC
CDR3aa: CSVGQDGRSSGQFF

v_gene: TRBV4-3
d_gene: NA
abundance: many
j_gene: TRBJ2-1
CDR3nt: TGCGCCAGCAGCCTGGGGAGCTCAGACTACAATGAGCAGTTCTTC
CDR3aa: CASSLGSSDYNEQFF

v_gene: TRBV5-5
d_gene: NA
abundance: NA
j_gene: TRBJ1-5
CDR3nt: TGTGCCAGCAGCTCGGACCTTTGGCAGCCCCAGCATTTT
CDR3aa: CASSSDLWQPQHF

v_gene: TRBV28
d_gene: TRBD1
abundance: many
j_gene: TRBJ1-4
CDR3nt: TGTGCCAGCAGGCCCACAGGGGACCGGAATGAAAAACTGTTTTTT
CDR3aa: CASRPTGDRNEKLFF

v_gene: TRBV12-3/TRBV12-4
d_gene: NA
abundance: many
j_gene: TRBJ1-2
CDR3nt: TGTGCCAGCAGTCTAACCAGGGGTGGTGGCTACACCTTC
CDR3aa: CASSLTRGGGYTF

v_gene: TRBV20-1
d_gene: NA
abundance: NA
j_gene: TRBJ2-5
CDR3nt: TGCAGTGCTAGAGATGACGCTCAAGAGACCCAGTACTTC
CDR3aa: CSARDDAQETQYF

v_gene: TRBV20-1
d_gene: TRBD2
abundance: many
j_gene: TRBJ2-5
CDR3nt: TGCAGTGCTCTCTCGTGGGTTCTAGCGGGGGCTTCCCGAGGGGCCCAGTACTTC
CDR3aa: CSALSWVLAGASRGAQYF

v_gene: TRBV5-6
d_gene: NA
abundance: many
j_gene: TRBJ2-5
CDR3nt: TGTGCCAGCAGCCGACGGAGGTTGCAGCAAGAGACCCAGTACTTC
CDR3aa: CASSRRRLQQETQYF

v_gene: TRBV20-1
d_gene: NA
abundance: many
j_gene: TRBJ2-1
CDR3nt: TGCAGTGCTAGGGTAATGTGGGGGAATTACAATGAGCAGTTCTTC
CDR3aa: CSARVMWGNYNEQFF

v_gene: TRBV6-1
d_gene: TRBD1
abundance: few
j_gene: TRBJ2-5
CDR3nt: TGTGCCAGTCGCCGGGACAGGGGAGAGACCCAGTACTTC
CDR3aa: CASRRDRGETQYF

v_gene: TRBV28
d_gene: NA
abundance: many
j_gene: TRBJ1-1
CDR3nt: TGTGCCAGCAGTTTCGGGCAGGCGAGCACTGAAGCTTTCTTT
CDR3aa: CASSFGQASTEAFF

v_gene: TRBV4-3
d_gene: NA
abundance: many
j_gene: TRBJ2-1
CDR3nt: TGCGCCAGCAGCCAAGAATACAGCTTTTACAATGAGCAGTTCTTC
CDR3aa: CASSQEYSFYNEQFF

v_gene: TRBV7-2
d_gene: TRBD2
abundance: NA
j_gene: TRBJ2-1
CDR3nt: TGTGCCAGCAGCTTAGCGTGGTTGACTAGCGGGAGGTACAATGAGCAGTTCTTC
CDR3aa: CASSLAWLTSGRYNEQFF

v_gene: TRBV11-2
d_gene: TRBD1
abundance: NA
j_gene: TRBJ2-2
CDR3nt: TGTGCCAGCAGCCCCGGGCGGACAGGGTCGACCGGGGAGCTGTTTTTT
CDR3aa: CASSPGRTGSTGELFF

v_gene: TRBV20-1
d_gene: TRBD2
abundance: few
j_gene: TRBJ2-3
CDR3nt: TGCAGTGCTAGAGATATAAGCGGGAGAAGCGCAGATACGCAGTATTTT
CDR3aa: CSARDISGRSADTQYF

v_gene: TRBV12-3/TRBV12-4
d_gene: NA
abundance: many
j_gene: TRBJ2-3
CDR3nt: TGTGCCAGCAGTCCGGACCGGGTTTTCACAGATACGCAGTATTTT
CDR3aa: CASSPDRVFTDTQYF

v_gene: TRBV5-5
d_gene: NA
abundance: many
j_gene: TRBJ1-5
CDR3nt: TGTGCCAGCAGGGGAGGGGGTAACGATGGCAATCAGCCCCAGCATTTT
CDR3aa: CASRGGGNDGNQPQHF

v_gene: TRBV4-1
d_gene: NA
abundance: few
j_gene: TRBJ2-5
CDR3nt: TGCGCCAGCAGCCAAGGGGCGTACCAAGAGACCCAGTACTTC
CDR3aa: CASSQGAYQETQYF

v_gene: TRBV5-1
d_gene: TRBD2
abundance: many
j_gene: TRBJ2-7
CDR3nt: TGCGCCAGCAGCATCAACACCGGGACTAGCGGGGGACATGTGTACTTC
CDR3aa: CASSINTGTSGGHVYF

v_gene: TRBV12-3/TRBV12-4
d_gene: NA
abundance: many
j_gene: TRBJ1-5
CDR3nt: TGTGCCAGTCTCAGGTGGGACAAAACGTACAATCAGCCCCAGCATTTT
CDR3aa: CASLRWDKTYNQPQHF

v_gene: TRBV20-1
d_gene: NA
abundance: NA
j_gene: TRBJ2-1
CDR3nt: TGCAGTGCTAGAGCTCATCTAGATGGCCCCTACAATGAGCAGTTCTTC
CDR3aa: CSARAHLDGPYNEQFF

v_gene: TRBV29-1
d_gene: TRBD1
abundance: many
j_gene: TRBJ2-1
CDR3nt: TGCAGCGGGGAGACGGACAGGGGGGCGCAGTTCTTC
CDR3aa: CSGETDRGAQFF

v_gene: TRBV4-2
d_gene: TRBD1
abundance: many
j_gene: TRBJ1-5
CDR3nt: TGTGCCAGCAGCCAAGATTGGGCAGGGGGAAATCAGCCCCAGCATTTT
CDR3aa: CASSQDWAGGNQPQHF

v_gene: TRBV12-3/TRBV12-4
d_gene: NA
abundance: many
j_gene: TRBJ2-3
CDR3nt: TGTGCCAGCAGTTTTGGGGGGAGCACAGATACGCAGTATTTT
CDR3aa: CASSFGGSTDTQYF

v_gene: TRBV10-2
d_gene: NA
abundance: NA
j_gene: TRBJ2-5
CDR3nt: TGCGCCAGCAGTCCTTTGTTCGGGGAAGGAGAGACCCAGTACTTC
CDR3aa: CASSPLFGEGETQYF

v_gene: TRBV28
d_gene: NA
abundance: NA
j_gene: TRBJ2-1
CDR3nt: TGTGCCAGCAGTTTAACCTGGGGGTGGGCTAACAATGAGCAGTTCTTC
CDR3aa: CASSLTWGWANNEQFF

v_gene: TRBV20-1
d_gene: NA
abundance: many
j_gene: TRBJ1-6
CDR3nt: TGCAGTGCTCCGCCGTCCGCTAATTCACCCCTCCACTTT
CDR3aa: CSAPPSANSPLHF

v_gene: TRBV12-3/TRBV12-4
d_gene: NA
abundance: NA
j_gene: TRBJ2-1
CDR3nt: TGTGCCAGCAGTCCCTCGACTACACCAAATGAGCAGTTCTTC
CDR3aa: CASSPSTTPNEQFF

v_gene: TRBV7-3
d_gene: NA
abundance: many
j_gene: TRBJ2-1
CDR3nt: TGTGCCAGCAGCAAAGCCGGGACCCTAAATGAGCAGTTCTTC
CDR3aa: CASSKAGTLNEQFF

v_gene: TRBV3-1
d_gene: NA
abundance: NA
j_gene: TRBJ1-2
CDR3nt: TGTGCCAGCAGCCAAGACTGGGTGGGTGATGGCTACACCTTC
CDR3aa: CASSQDWVGDGYTF

v_gene: TRBV18
d_gene: NA
abundance: NA
j_gene: TRBJ2-5
CDR3nt: TGTGCCAGCTCACCAGGGTCCGAGACCCAGTACTTC
CDR3aa: CASSPGSETQYF

v_gene: TRBV29-1
d_gene: NA
abundance: many
j_gene: TRBJ2-6
CDR3nt: TGCAGCGTTGCTCCACCCCCGGGGGGGGCCAACGTCCTGACTTTC
CDR3aa: CSVAPPPGGANVLTF